These T cell receptor beta chains were read from a single sample in a study of shared clonotypes between healthy human individuals. The method was immunoSEQ multiplex PCR; TCRdb's version includes in-frame clones alone and lacks a portion of them. The table records millions of clones, roughly 95% of them present only once. Sequencing was done on a sample of naive CD4+ T cells sorted from blood. All receptors derive from a man in his late teens or twenties in good health. Both conserved end residues are part of each CDR3. Fields, in order: D gene, V gene, J gene, clone size, CDR3 protein, CDR3 DNA. D genes are given only for firm matches. Clone size appears in some rows only: once, few, many, or a class for an expanded clone.

D: -
V: TRBV5-6
J: TRBJ2-3
size: -
CDR3: CASSLGGHTDTQYF
DNA: TGTGCCAGCAGCTTGGGGGGGCACACAGATACGCAGTATTTT

D: -
V: TRBV5-1
J: TRBJ2-1
size: -
CDR3: CASSSRDWDEQFF
DNA: TGCGCCAGCAGCTCAAGGGACTGGGATGAGCAGTTCTTC

D: TRBD2
V: TRBV5-1
J: TRBJ2-3
size: -
CDR3: CASSQVAGGPNADTQYF
DNA: TGCGCCAGCAGCCAAGTAGCGGGAGGGCCCAACGCAGATACGCAGTATTTT

D: -
V: TRBV11-3
J: TRBJ2-7
size: -
CDR3: CASSLVGDADEQYF
DNA: TGTGCCAGCAGCTTAGTGGGCGACGCCGACGAGCAGTACTTC

D: -
V: TRBV4-2
J: TRBJ2-7
size: -
CDR3: CASSQALGSVYEQYF
DNA: TGTGCCAGCAGCCAAGCTTTAGGCTCAGTATACGAGCAGTACTTC

D: -
V: TRBV6-5
J: TRBJ1-4
size: -
CDR3: CASSYSKSGPEKLFF
DNA: TGTGCCAGCAGTTACTCGAAGTCGGGGCCTGAAAAACTGTTTTTT

D: TRBD1
V: TRBV6-6
J: TRBJ2-2
size: -
CDR3: CASRPTGTETGELFF
DNA: TGTGCCAGCAGGCCAACCGGGACAGAAACCGGGGAGCTGTTTTTT

D: -
V: TRBV5-1
J: TRBJ1-5
size: -
CDR3: CASSMIGGEGQPQHF
DNA: TGCGCCAGCAGCATGATTGGGGGCGAAGGTCAGCCCCAGCATTTT

D: -
V: TRBV7-9
J: TRBJ2-5
size: few
CDR3: CASSSSGRSAWETQYF
DNA: TGTGCCAGCAGCTCTAGTGGGAGGAGCGCGTGGGAGACCCAGTACTTC

D: -
V: TRBV5-4
J: TRBJ1-2
size: -
CDR3: CASSLVFPQGYGYTF
DNA: TGTGCCAGCAGCTTAGTATTCCCTCAGGGGTACGGCTACACCTTC

D: -
V: TRBV10-2
J: TRBJ1-3
size: -
CDR3: CASSEPGGKAGNTIYF
DNA: TGCGCCAGCAGTGAGCCGGGGGGGAAAGCTGGAAACACCATATATTTT

D: -
V: TRBV5-6
J: TRBJ1-1
size: -
CDR3: CASSNHRGGNTEAFF
DNA: TGTGCCAGCAGCAACCACCGAGGGGGGAACACTGAAGCTTTCTTT

D: TRBD1
V: TRBV27
J: TRBJ1-6
size: -
CDR3: CASSYGQGVYSPLHF
DNA: TGTGCCAGCAGTTACGGACAGGGGGTTTATTCACCCCTCCACTTT

D: TRBD1
V: TRBV7-9
J: TRBJ1-5
size: -
CDR3: CASSYGQAGNQPQHF
DNA: TGTGCCAGCAGCTACGGACAGGCGGGCAATCAGCCCCAGCATTTT

D: TRBD1
V: TRBV5-4
J: TRBJ2-5
size: -
CDR3: CASSSGTGGVKEETQYF
DNA: TGTGCCAGCAGCTCCGGGACAGGGGGCGTCAAGGAAGAGACCCAGTACTTC

D: -
V: TRBV28
J: TRBJ1-1
size: -
CDR3: CASSTGSPIPPEAFF
DNA: TGTGCCAGCAGTACAGGGTCCCCTATCCCCCCTGAAGCTTTCTTT

D: -
V: TRBV9
J: TRBJ1-1
size: -
CDR3: CASSGRASLDTEAFF
DNA: TGTGCCAGCAGCGGAAGGGCCTCCTTGGACACTGAAGCTTTCTTT

D: -
V: TRBV19
J: TRBJ1-1
size: -
CDR3: CASSIGVGVDEAFF
DNA: TGTGCCAGTAGTATAGGAGTCGGGGTAGATGAAGCTTTCTTT

D: TRBD1
V: TRBV7-8
J: TRBJ1-4
size: -
CDR3: CASSSGTGGNEKLFF
DNA: TGTGCCAGCAGCTCGGGGACAGGGGGAAACGAAAAACTGTTTTTT

D: TRBD1
V: TRBV5-1
J: TRBJ2-7
size: -
CDR3: CASSLGDSRYEQYF
DNA: TGCGCCAGCAGCTTGGGGGACAGCCGATACGAGCAGTACTTC

D: -
V: TRBV18
J: TRBJ1-1
size: -
CDR3: CASLPNGAGHTEAFF
DNA: TGTGCCAGCCTACCAAACGGCGCAGGGCACACTGAAGCTTTCTTT

D: -
V: TRBV29-1
J: TRBJ2-3
size: -
CDR3: CSARDRDSKAHTQYF
DNA: TGCAGCGCCCGGGACCGGGATTCGAAGGCCCATACGCAGTATTTT

D: -
V: TRBV2
J: TRBJ1-1
size: -
CDR3: CASSEAGGNTEAFF
DNA: TGTGCCAGCAGTGAAGCAGGCGGGAACACTGAAGCTTTCTTT

D: TRBD1
V: TRBV30
J: TRBJ2-5
size: -
CDR3: CAWSATGRETQYF
DNA: TGTGCCTGGAGTGCGACAGGGCGGGAGACCCAGTACTTC

D: TRBD1
V: TRBV23-1
J: TRBJ2-1
size: -
CDR3: CASSQYNSQGVDINEQFF
DNA: TGCGCCAGCAGTCAATACAATTCACAGGGGGTCGATATCAATGAGCAGTTCTTC

D: -
V: TRBV2
J: TRBJ1-3
size: -
CDR3: CASSGTSGNTIYF
DNA: TGTGCCAGCAGCGGGACTTCTGGAAACACCATATATTTT

D: TRBD1
V: TRBV25-1
J: TRBJ2-5
size: once
CDR3: CASSASGGSKETQYF
DNA: TGTGCCAGCAGTGCATCAGGGGGCTCCAAAGAGACCCAGTACTTC

D: -
V: TRBV5-6
J: TRBJ2-2
size: once
CDR3: CASSFGDWGGNTGELFF
DNA: TGTGCCAGCAGCTTCGGGGACTGGGGAGGGAACACCGGGGAGCTGTTTTTT

D: -
V: TRBV9
J: TRBJ1-2
size: -
CDR3: CASSVDRDGYGYTF
DNA: TGTGCCAGCAGCGTGGACCGGGACGGCTATGGCTACACCTTC

D: -
V: TRBV14
J: TRBJ2-1
size: -
CDR3: CASSLAGNEQFF
DNA: TGTGCCAGCAGCTTGGCCGGGAATGAGCAGTTCTTC